The clone carrying this T cell receptor (beta chain) was found once. This record comes from a study of blood T cell repertoires in COVID-19. Study context: The United States, Italy and Spain provided the acute and convalescent COVID-19 samples.

The germline CDR1 and CDR2 sequences are SGHTA and FQGNSA. Trimming cost V 0 bases and J 6 bases, with 11 bases left between them. This CDR3 has 14 residues. Enrolment of Seattle patients took place during active infection, and they were followed longitudinally. As originally analysed: Researchers report that nucleated cell counts were estimated from reference gene primer amplification. Sequencing used immunoSEQ multiplex PCR; TCRdb keeps in-frame clones, though not all of them. That table gives V, J and clone size, and the DNA gave D and trimming. The sample holds about 130,000 clones, around 81% seen once.

This rearrangement joins TRBV7-2 to TRBJ1-1; maybe TRBD1 (5 bases). The TCR sequence derives from a man aged 25 to 40 with COVID-19, enrolled during active disease. Sequenced: peripheral blood. The CDR3 sequence: CASSLAREWAEAFF. The DNA for the CDR3 is TGTGCCAGCAGCTTAGCCAGGGAATGGGCTGAAGCTTTCTTT.